The T cell receptor beta chain described here comes from a study of identical twins. This clonotype has more than one count but fewer than ten. TCRdb re-called the 5' RACE reads through MiXCR, storing one row per CDR3 protein. The sample has some 600,000 distinct CDR3 sequences; roughly 6.6% are singletons. V lost 3 bases to trimming and J lost 0 bases; unmatched junction nucleotides: 6. This CDR3 has 17 amino acids. Per the germline V gene, CDR1 is SGDLS and CDR2 is YYNGEE. Separately, the same data were catalogued under a study of yellow fever vaccine responses in identical twins.

The chain links TRBV9 to TRBJ2-2; 9 bases fit TRBD1. Sequencing was done on a sample of PBMCs. This receptor was identified in a young woman in good health. The chain's CDR3 is CASSGTGQGPNTGELFF. CDR3 nucleotide sequence: TGTGCCAGCAGCGGAACGGGACAGGGACCGAACACCGGGGAGCTGTTTTTT.